Presented here are 30 T cell receptor beta chains from one specimen sequenced in a study of PD-L1 blockade in urothelial cancer (dated by TCRdb to about 2017). The time point label of this sample denotes: peripheral blood 6 weeks after treatment start. Receptor libraries were prepared by the immunoSEQ multiplex PCR assay. Imported from immuneACCESS, the table was reduced by TCRdb to in-frame sequences with V and J called. These copies leave out some clones; in studies compared against another copy, an unresolved V gene accounts for under half, and the cause of the remainder is not known. In this sample the table shows about 50,000 clones, approximately 78% of which occur a single time. The biggest ten clones account for 8.8% of the sample. The sequencing here drew on PBMCs, taken around atezolizumab (anti-PD-L1) treatment. All receptors derive from a man between 65 and 79 years old with urothelial cancer.

The rearrangement joins TRBV19 to TRBJ2-1; 8 bases are a match to TRBD1. The V gene's germline CDR1 is LNHDA and CDR2 SQIVND (reference sequence). The V segment lost 3 bases and the J segment 5 bases; nucleotides outside the gene matches: 9. This CDR3 has 16 residues. The CDR3 coding sequence is TGTGCCAGTAGTATGAAAGGACAGGGTTGGGACAATGAGCAGTTCTTC. Its translation is CASSMKGQGWDNEQFF.

CDR3 region: CASSIVTRGDNEQFF. Written as DNA, the CDR3 is TGTGCCAGTAGTATAGTCACCAGGGGAGACAATGAGCAGTTCTTC. The rearrangement links TRBV19 to TRBJ2-1; a weak D match, TRBD1 (6 bases). From germline, CDR1 is LNHDA and CDR2 SQIVND (reference sequence). CDR3 length: 15 amino acids. V was shortened by 1 base and J by 5 bases, with 12 bases between the two germline ends.

V usage is TRBV11-2 and J usage is TRBJ1-1; D uncertain. The germline V and J ends were trimmed by 4 bases and 11 bases, with 17 bases remaining between them. In germline, CDR1 is SGHAT, CDR2 FQNNGV. This CDR3 has 13 amino acids. CDR3 sequence reads: CASSSRTPPVAFF. As DNA, the CDR3 is TGTGCCAGCAGCTCCCGGACTCCACCCGTGGCTTTCTTT.

The V and J genes are TRBV7-8 and TRBJ2-1; no definite D call. This CDR3 is built from 13 residues. The germline gives CDR1 SGHVS, CDR2 FQNEAQ. V was clipped by 5 bases and J by 7 bases, with 12 bases between them. The CDR3 region is CASSQLLGNEQFF. CDR3 sequence (DNA): TGTGCCAGCAGCCAGCTTCTCGGGAATGAGCAGTTCTTC.

This clone occurred a few times. The gene calls are TRBV5-1 and TRBJ2-7; no definite D call. Trimming removed 2 bases from V and 0 bases from J, with 12 bases in between. This CDR3 has 15 residues. Germline V gene sequence: CDR1 SGHRS, CDR2 YFSETQ. In nucleotides, the CDR3 is TGCGCCAGCAGCTTACGGCGGAGCCTCTCCTACGAGCAGTACTTC. It specifies CASSLRRSLSYEQYF.

This clone has only one observation. The genes are TRBV10-3 and TRBJ1-3; a weak D match, TRBD1 (5 bases). V was pared by 3 bases and J by 0 bases, with 9 bases between. The CDR3 length is 15 residues. Looked up from germline, CDR1 is ENHRY and CDR2 is SYGVKD. CDR3 sequence reads: CAISDGAHSGNTIYF. CDR3 bases: TGTGCCATCAGTGATGGGGCCCACTCTGGAAACACCATATATTTT.

This chain links TRBV6-5 with TRBJ1-1, with D maybe TRBD1 (6 bases). V shed 2 bases and J shed 3 bases, with 10 bases lying between them. CDR1 is MNHEY and CDR2 is SVGAGI in the germline V gene. This CDR3 is 14 amino acids long. The DNA for the CDR3 is TGTGCCAGCAGTTACGGGTACAGGGACACTGAAGCTTTCTTT. Encoded protein: CASSYGYRDTEAFF.

This sequence joins TRBV28 and TRBJ1-2; 8 bases are a match to TRBD1. Germline CDR1 reads MDHEN; CDR2 reads SYDVKM. The ends lost 6 bases at V and 5 bases at J; junction bases unmatched: 8. The length of the CDR3 is 14 residues. The CDR3 DNA follows: TGTGCCAGCAGCCACGGACAGGGAAGGTATGGCTACACCTTC. Amino acids: CASSHGQGRYGYTF.

The V and J genes are TRBV30 and TRBJ2-7, with D uncertain. This CDR3 is built from 12 residues. Between the trimmed V and J ends, which lost 0 bases and 5 bases, there was a span of 8 bases. Germline assignment: CDR1 GTSNPN and CDR2 SVGIG (reference sequence). The CDR3, as DNA: TGTGCCTGGAGTGTTCCCGCGGACGAGCAGTACTTC. Its translation is CAWSVPADEQYF.

This chain joins TRBV5-4 and TRBJ1-2; 9 nucleotides line up with TRBD1. The junction had 8 bases not matched to a gene; V was cut back by 3 bases and J by 5 bases. Germline V CDR1 and CDR2: SGHNT, YYREEE (reference sequence). The length of the CDR3 is 15 residues. CDR3 sequence: CASSSTGGRAYGYTF. CDR3 bases: TGTGCCAGCAGCTCGACAGGGGGGAGGGCGTATGGCTACACCTTC.

The chain couples TRBV10-2 to TRBJ2-7; 7 bases match TRBD1. V dropped 7 bases and J dropped 2; count of bases not matched to a gene: 5. Looked up from germline, CDR1 is WSHSY and CDR2 is SAAADI. The length of the CDR3 is 13 residues. The CDR3 region is CASTTGQTYEQYF. CDR3 in DNA: TGCGCCAGCACCACGGGACAGACCTACGAGCAGTACTTC.

This chain uses TRBV2 with TRBJ2-3; TRBD2 aligns across 16 bases. The V gene end was trimmed by 6 bases and the J gene end by 4 bases; junction bases not matched to a gene: 10. From germline, CDR1 is SNHLY and CDR2 FYNNEI. The CDR3 contains 18 residues. The CDR3 sequence is CASSLPAGTSGRADTQYF. In nucleotides, the CDR3 is TGTGCCAGCAGCCTCCCCGCGGGGACTAGCGGGAGGGCAGATACGCAGTATTTT. The full variable domain, completed using reference TRBV2 and TRBJ2-3, is EPEVTQTPSHQVTQMGQEVILRCVPISNHLYFYWYRQILGQKVEFLVSFYNNEISEKSEIFDDQFSVERPDGSNFTLKIRSTKLEDSAMYFCASSLPAGTSGRADTQYFGPGTRLTVL.

The chain couples TRBV27 to TRBJ2-2, with TRBD1 matching 8 bases. Trimming cost V 3 bases and J 0 bases; bases outside gene matches: 3. The germline gives CDR1 MNHEY, CDR2 SMNVEV (reference sequence). CDR3 length equals 16 residues. The CDR3 bases are TGTGCCAGCAGTTTCAGGGGGCCATCGAACACCGGGGAGCTGTTTTTT. It encodes CASSFRGPSNTGELFF.

This clone was picked up one time. The chain combines TRBV7-9 with TRBJ2-3; 8 bases match TRBD1. V was clipped by 5 bases and J by 8 bases; unmatched bases: 6. This CDR3 has 13 amino acids. CDR1 SEHNR and CDR2 FQNEAQ come from the germline V gene (reference sequence). This CDR3 is CASSTGQVGTQYF. DNA of the CDR3: TGTGCCAGCAGCACGGGACAGGTCGGTACGCAGTATTTT.

This chain joins TRBV30 and TRBJ1-2; a weak D match, TRBD1 (6 bases). V was cut by 3 bases and J by 3 bases, with 14 bases left in between. This CDR3 has 14 amino acids. CDR1 is GTSNPN, CDR2 SVGIG, per germline (reference sequence). Here the CDR3 reads CAWSVARQDYGYTF. CDR3 nucleotide sequence: TGTGCCTGGAGCGTGGCTCGACAGGACTATGGCTACACCTTC.

The rearrangement uses TRBV28 and TRBJ1-2; D is undetermined. Germline lookup yields CDR1 MDHEN and CDR2 SYDVKM. There are 14 residues in the CDR3. V was trimmed by 2 bases and J by 6 bases, leaving 13 bases between them. CDR3 nucleotide sequence: TGTGCCAGCAGTTTAGGGCTCCCTCTGGATGGCTACACCTTC. Amino acid sequence: CASSLGLPLDGYTF.

This rearrangement joins TRBV5-5 to TRBJ1-5; D is uncertain. V was trimmed by 0 bases and J by 4 bases, leaving 14 bases between them. CDR1 SGHKS and CDR2 YYEKEE come from the germline V gene (reference sequence). This CDR3 spans 16 amino acids. The DNA for the CDR3 is TGTGCCAGCAGCTTGGAAGTCAGGAATCATAATCAGCCCCAGCATTTT. This codes for CASSLEVRNHNQPQHF.

In nucleotides, the CDR3 is TGTGCCTGGAGTACTAATTCCGACAGGGCATCTGAAAAACTGTTTTTT. Translated: CAWSTNSDRASEKLFF. The gene calls are TRBV30 and TRBJ1-4; 7 bases fit TRBD1. V lost 2 bases, J lost 7 bases, and 13 bases stayed unmatched. The length of the CDR3 is 16 residues. Germline CDR1 GTSNPN, CDR2 SVGIG (reference sequence). The whole variable domain, remainder taken from reference TRBV30 and TRBJ1-4, is SQTIHQWPATLVQPVGSPLSLECTVEGTSNPNLYWYRQAAGRGLQLLFYSVGIGQISSEVPQNLSASRPQDRQFILSSKKLLLSDSGFYLCAWSTNSDRASEKLFFGSGTQLSVL.

The chain uses TRBV2 and TRBJ2-7, with 9 bases fitting TRBD2. CDR3 size: 15 residues. V gave up 3 bases and J gave up 2 bases; unmatched junction bases: 5. Germline CDR1 reads SNHLY; CDR2 reads FYNNEI. The CDR3 DNA reads TGTGCCAGCAGTGAGAGGAGCGGGAGGACCTACGAGCAGTACTTC. Protein sequence: CASSERSGRTYEQYF.

The rearrangement joins TRBV7-6 to TRBJ1-5; 7 bases map to TRBD1. The germline CDR1 and CDR2 sequences are SGHVS and FNYEAQ. J gave up 7 bases and V 4 bases, and 10 bases lay outside the gene matches. The CDR3 has 15 amino acids. The CDR3 loop reads CASSSFRDSEQPQHF. DNA of the CDR3: TGTGCCAGCAGCTCCTTCCGGGACAGCGAACAGCCCCAGCATTTT. The whole variable domain, filled in from reference TRBV7-6 and TRBJ1-5, reads GAGVSQSPRYKVTKRGQDVALRCDPISGHVSLYWYRQALGQGPEFLTYFNYEAQQDKSGLPNDRFSAERPEGSISTLTIQRTEQRDSAMYRCASSSFRDSEQPQHFGDGTRLSIL.

This chain uses TRBV2 with TRBJ2-5, with D possibly TRBD2 on 6 matching bases. V was clipped by 6 bases and J by 0 bases, with 11 bases between them. Germline loops: CDR1 SNHLY, CDR2 FYNNEI. The CDR3 sequence is 14 residues long. CDR3 nucleotide sequence: TGTGCCAGCAGCGGGACTTCGTACCAAGAGACCCAGTACTTC. Translated: CASSGTSYQETQYF.

V and J are TRBV19 and TRBJ1-3; no firm D call. The CDR3 loop spans 17 amino acids. Germline V gene sequence: CDR1 LNHDA, CDR2 SQIVND (reference sequence). Deletions cut 4 bases from V and 0 bases from J, with 16 bases between. CDR3 protein: CASSTHPQADSGNTIYF. Written as DNA, the CDR3 is TGTGCCAGTAGTACCCACCCGCAGGCTGACTCTGGAAACACCATATATTTT.

The J gene is TRBJ1-5, the V gene TRBV6-5, with TRBD1 matching over 8 bases. V gave up 5 bases and J gave up 1 base; unmatched junction bases: 1. The CDR3 runs to 14 residues. Germline CDR1 and CDR2: MNHEY and SVGAGI. The CDR3 nucleotides read TGTGCCAGCAGTCGACAGGGGAGCAATCAGCCCCAGCATTTT. It is translated as CASSRQGSNQPQHF.

The chain carries TRBV7-2 and TRBJ1-2, with 7 bases fitting TRBD1. The V gene end was trimmed by 5 bases and the J gene end by 0 bases; junction bases not matched to a gene: 3. CDR1 and CDR2 from the germline V gene are SGHTA and FQGNSA. The CDR3 extends over 14 amino acids. CDR3 region: CASSPGQANYGYTF. The CDR3 nucleotides read TGTGCCAGCAGCCCCGGACAGGCTAACTATGGCTACACCTTC.

The CDR3 DNA reads TGCAGCGTTGGGGTAGCGGGAGGGCGTCTGGGCACCGGGGAGCTGTTTTTT. It codes for CSVGVAGGRLGTGELFF. This chain uses TRBV29-1 with TRBJ2-2; 11 bases fit TRBD2. The CDR3 totals 17 residues. Germline CDR1 SQVTM, CDR2 ANQGSEA. V trimming: 4 bases; J trimming: 4 bases; junction bases outside the gene matches: 11.

The chain recombines TRBV5-1 with TRBJ2-7; D is perhaps TRBD1 (6 bases). The length of the CDR3 is 15 residues. In germline, CDR1 is SGHRS, CDR2 YFSETQ. The V gene lost 3 bases and the J gene lost 0 bases, with 13 bases spanning the gap. CDR3 DNA: TGCGCCAGCAGCTCAGGGGTCCTCCTCTCCTACGAGCAGTACTTC. It is translated as CASSSGVLLSYEQYF.

The chain's CDR3 is CASSRGLSTGELFF. The CDR3, as DNA: TGTGCCAGCAGCCGGGGACTATCCACCGGGGAGCTGTTTTTT. The genes are TRBV5-4 and TRBJ2-2; 7 nucleotides match TRBD2. With V trimmed by 4 bases and J by 4 bases, 4 bases remained unmatched. The CDR3 has 14 residues. Per germline, CDR1 SGHNT and CDR2 YYREEE (reference sequence).

This clone was detected once. The chain links TRBV18 to TRBJ2-1; a possible D gene is TRBD1 (5 bases). Germline V CDR1 and CDR2: KGHSH, LQKENI. The CDR3 is made up of 15 amino acids. V shed 3 bases and J shed 3 bases, with 12 bases lying between them. CDR3 in amino acids: CASSPDNDYYNEQFF. Written as DNA, the CDR3 is TGTGCCAGCTCACCGGACAACGATTACTACAATGAGCAGTTCTTC.

The chain joins TRBV7-9 to TRBJ2-2; no clear D. Germline lookup yields CDR1 SEHNR and CDR2 FQNEAQ (reference sequence). V lost 8 bases and J lost 7, with 8 bases in between. This CDR3 comprises 11 residues. CDR3 coding DNA: TGTGCCAGCTTTCCGGTCGGGGAGCTGTTTTTT. Protein product: CASFPVGELFF.

The rearrangement uses TRBV7-3 and TRBJ2-1; no reliable D call. The CDR3 totals 15 residues. V lost 0 bases to trimming and J lost 2 bases, with 8 bases between them. The germline V gene has CDR1 SGHTA and CDR2 FQGTGA. CDR3 DNA: TGTGCCAGCAGCTTAACTCAACTCCCCTACAATGAGCAGTTCTTC. Translating gives CASSLTQLPYNEQFF.